These 31 T cell receptor beta chains share one sample of origin, sequenced in a study of shared clonotypes between healthy human individuals. Some clones are missing from TCRdb's copy, which holds only in-frame ones; the method was immunoSEQ multiplex PCR. The table records roughly 2 million clones, approximately 96% of them present only once. Sequencing used naive CD4+ T cells sorted from blood. Subset noted: CD45RA+ positively selected. The receptors come from a man between 18 and 29 years old in good health.

This sequence joins TRBV27 and TRBJ1-2; D might be TRBD1 (5 bases). This CDR3 is built from 14 residues. V was clipped by 6 bases and J by 3 bases, with 14 bases between them. Germline CDR1 and CDR2: MNHEY and SMNVEV (reference sequence). CDR3 amino acids: CASRTGGSHYGYTF. CDR3 DNA sequence: TGTGCCAGCAGAACTGGGGGGTCCCACTATGGCTACACCTTC.

This clone occurred a few times. This chain connects TRBV30 to TRBJ1-6; tentative D call: TRBD1 (6 bases). V lost 8 bases to trimming and J lost 5 bases, with 10 bases between them. Germline V gene lookup returns CDR1 GTSNPN and CDR2 SVGIG (reference sequence). CDR3 length equals 12 residues. CDR3 protein: CASDRHNSPLHF. CDR3 in DNA: TGTGCCAGCGACAGGCATAATTCACCCCTCCACTTT. Drawing the rest from reference TRBV30 and TRBJ1-6, the complete variable domain is SQTIHQWPATLVQPVGSPLSLECTVEGTSNPNLYWYRQAAGRGLQLLFYSVGIGQISSEVPQNLSASRPQDRQFILSSKKLLLSDSGFYLCASDRHNSPLHFGNGTRLTVT.

The CDR3 is CASSLAKGRTGELFF. The CDR3, as DNA: TGTGCCAGCAGCTTGGCCAAAGGGAGGACCGGGGAGCTGTTTTTT. The chain carries TRBV5-4 and TRBJ2-2; TRBD2 might be the D (6 bases). The CDR3 covers 15 residues. From germline, CDR1 is SGHNT and CDR2 YYREEE (reference sequence). V was clipped by 0 bases and J by 5 bases, with 11 bases between them.

This sequence joins TRBV5-1 and TRBJ2-5; 7 bases align to TRBD2. The ends lost 4 bases at V and 4 bases at J; junction bases unmatched: 13. Germline CDR1 SGHRS, CDR2 YFSETQ. This CDR3 spans 16 amino acids. CDR3 in amino acids: CASSPGSGVRRETQYF. The CDR3, as DNA: TGCGCCAGCAGCCCGGGGAGCGGGGTGAGGAGAGAGACCCAGTACTTC.

This chain links TRBV6-5 with TRBJ2-7, with 7 bases identical to TRBD1. Germline CDR1 and CDR2: MNHEY and SVGAGI. With V trimmed by 2 bases and J by 7 bases, 14 bases remained unmatched. The CDR3 has 16 amino acids. The CDR3 loop is CASSYRPGQLGTEQYF. The CDR3 DNA reads TGTGCCAGCAGTTACAGGCCGGGACAGTTGGGAACAGAGCAGTACTTC.

The gene calls are TRBV6-5 and TRBJ1-2, with D maybe TRBD1 (5 bases). Trimming shortened V by 0 bases and J by 7 bases, and 18 bases separated the two germline ends. Germline V lookup: CDR1 MNHEY, CDR2 SVGAGI. This CDR3 spans 16 amino acids. CDR3 bases: TGTGCCAGCAGTTACTCGAATTTAGCAGGGATCGGTGGCTACACCTTC. It yields the protein CASSYSNLAGIGGYTF.

This rearrangement joins TRBV7-2 to TRBJ1-5; the D gene is possibly TRBD1 (6 bases). Germline V gene data show CDR1 as SGHTA and CDR2 as FQGNSA. V gave up 7 bases and J gave up 7 bases, with 14 bases separating them. CDR3 length: 13 residues. CDR3: CASTVGQLQPQHF. The CDR3 nucleotides are TGTGCCAGCACCGTGGGACAATTGCAGCCCCAGCATTTT.

This clone was observed a handful of times. CDR3 loop: CASSLPDTGELFF. CDR3 DNA sequence: TGCGCCAGCAGCTTGCCCGACACCGGGGAGCTGTTTTTT. The chain uses TRBV5-1 and TRBJ2-2; D is unresolved. The CDR3 runs to 13 residues. Deletions cut 1 base from V and 3 bases from J, with 4 bases between. Germline V gene lookup returns CDR1 SGHRS and CDR2 YFSETQ.

The V call is TRBV7-8, the J call TRBJ1-2; maybe TRBD1 (6 bases). Per the germline V gene, CDR1 is SGHVS and CDR2 is FQNEAQ. This CDR3 contains 17 residues. V gave up 7 bases and J gave up 4 bases, with 25 bases separating them. This CDR3 reads CASNLGRGIMEPYGYTF. CDR3 bases: TGTGCCAGCAACCTAGGGAGGGGGATCATGGAGCCCTATGGCTACACCTTC.

CDR3 sequence: CASTRRGGGGDEQFF. The DNA for the CDR3 is TGTGCCAGCACTCGACGGGGGGGCGGAGGCGATGAGCAGTTCTTC. The chain recombines TRBV2 with TRBJ2-1; 8 bases are a match to TRBD2. Germline CDR1 is SNHLY and CDR2 is FYNNEI. This CDR3 is built from 15 residues. Trimming at V came to 7 bases and at J to 8 bases, leaving 13 bases not matched to a gene.

This sequence joins TRBV6-5 and TRBJ2-1; tentative D call: TRBD2 (6 bases). The germline CDR1 and CDR2 sequences are MNHEY and SVGAGI. The CDR3 has 14 residues. Trimming left V 7 bases short and J 6 bases short, with 16 bases between. The CDR3 DNA is TGTGCCAGCACTCCCGCTAGGGGAGGCAATGAGCAGTTCTTC. It translates to CASTPARGGNEQFF.

The V gene is TRBV11-2, the J gene TRBJ1-6; 8 nucleotides line up with TRBD1. In germline, CDR1 is SGHAT, CDR2 FQNNGV. The CDR3 runs to 14 residues. V was pared by 5 bases and J by 7 bases, with 4 bases of the junction left unmatched. The CDR3 sequence is CASSLRDRNSPLHF. The CDR3 region has the DNA TGTGCCAGCAGCCTCCGGGACAGGAATTCACCCCTCCACTTT. The full variable domain, with the rest looked up from reference TRBV11-2 and TRBJ1-6, is EAGVAQSPRYKIIEKRQSVAFWCNPISGHATLYWYQQILGQGPKLLIQFQNNGVVDDSQLPKDRFSAERLKGVDSTLKIQPAKLEDSAVYLCASSLRDRNSPLHFGNGTRLTVT.

This chain links TRBV4-2 with TRBJ2-7, with D hard to call. V gave up 0 bases and J gave up 6 bases, with 21 bases separating them. This CDR3 has 17 residues. Germline CDR1 is LGHNA and CDR2 is YNFKEQ. The CDR3 DNA reads TGTGCCAGCAGCCAAGATGGGCAGGCCAAAGCTCGTCTCGAGCAGTACTTC. This sequence encodes CASSQDGQAKARLEQYF.

The chain carries TRBV4-3 and TRBJ2-5, with 12 positions matching TRBD1. CDR3 length: 15 residues. The germline V gene has CDR1 LGHNA and CDR2 YSLEER. V shed 2 bases, J shed 9 bases, and the junction held 7 bases outside the gene matches. The chain's CDR3 is CASSQLSGQGAAQYF. In DNA, the CDR3 is TGCGCCAGCAGCCAACTCTCGGGACAGGGGGCCGCCCAGTACTTC.

This chain uses TRBV6-5 with TRBJ2-5; 10 nucleotides match TRBD2. The J segment lost 7 bases and the V segment lost 2 bases, leaving 10 bases of the junction unmatched. This CDR3 comprises 16 residues. The germline V gene has CDR1 MNHEY and CDR2 SVGAGI. The CDR3 loop is CASSYQVAGGPGTQYF. The CDR3 nucleotides read TGTGCCAGCAGTTACCAAGTAGCGGGGGGCCCAGGGACCCAGTACTTC.

The chain employs TRBV27 and TRBJ1-2, with D hard to call. Trimming removed 5 bases from V and 4 bases from J, with 11 bases in between. In germline, CDR1 is MNHEY, CDR2 SMNVEV (reference sequence). The CDR3 loop spans 13 amino acids. The CDR3 DNA follows: TGTGCCAGCAGTACTTTGGGTCTCTATGGCTACACCTTC. Protein: CASSTLGLYGYTF.

The gene calls are TRBV6-5 and TRBJ2-1, with TRBD1 matching over 10 bases. Losses at the gene ends were 8 bases for V and 7 bases for J; bases not matched to a gene: 11. CDR3 length equals 15 residues. The V gene's germline CDR1 is MNHEY and CDR2 SVGAGI. The chain's CDR3 is CASGARTGGTNEQFF. CDR3 nucleotide sequence: TGTGCCAGCGGGGCCAGGACAGGGGGGACGAATGAGCAGTTCTTC.

To note about this clone: The same CDR3 also results from other DNA sequences found in this sample. The J gene is TRBJ2-2, the V gene TRBV5-1, with 7 bases fitting TRBD1. The CDR3 loop spans 16 amino acids. Germline V gives CDR1 SGHRS, CDR2 YFSETQ. Germline trimming cut 2 bases from V and 0 bases from J; bases unmatched to any gene: 4. CDR3 in DNA: TGCGCCAGCAGCTTAAGGACAGGCTCGAACACCGGGGAGCTGTTTTTT. Translation: CASSLRTGSNTGELFF.

V gene TRBV7-6 combines with J gene TRBJ2-3, with 9 bases aligning to TRBD2. The CDR3 runs 15 residues. Trimming took 5 bases from V and 8 from J; bases not matched to a gene: 11. CDR1 SGHVS and CDR2 FNYEAQ come from the germline V gene. The CDR3 sequence: CASSPQAGGGGTQYF. In nucleotides, the CDR3 is TGTGCCAGCAGCCCCCAAGCGGGGGGCGGAGGTACGCAGTATTTT.

The rearrangement uses TRBV7-2 and TRBJ2-3; D is undetermined. The germline V and J ends were trimmed by 5 bases and 8 bases, with 11 bases remaining between them. This CDR3 region has 12 residues. From germline, CDR1 is SGHTA and CDR2 FQGNSA. The CDR3 nucleotides are TGTGCCAGCAGCGCCCGACTGGGTACGCAGTATTTT. Translating it yields CASSARLGTQYF.

V and J are TRBV11-2 and TRBJ2-7; 7 nucleotides match TRBD2. Germline-derived CDR1 and CDR2 are SGHAT and FQNNGV. The CDR3 loop spans 16 amino acids. V lost 5 bases and J lost 4; bases outside the gene matches: 14. This CDR3 reads CASSPRGGSAGYEQYF. DNA for the CDR3: TGTGCCAGCAGCCCACGGGGCGGGAGTGCTGGGTACGAGCAGTACTTC.

This clone was detected once. Here the CDR3 DNA reads TGCGCCAGCAGCTTGGTGACTACAGATACGCAGTATTTT. It codes for CASSLVTTDTQYF. This rearrangement joins TRBV5-1 to TRBJ2-3; no clear D gene. The CDR3 length is 13 residues. Germline V gives CDR1 SGHRS, CDR2 YFSETQ. The germline V and J ends were trimmed by 0 bases and 3 bases, with 5 bases remaining between them.

The V call is TRBV5-1, the J call TRBJ1-5, with D maybe TRBD1 (6 bases). Germline V gene lookup returns CDR1 SGHRS and CDR2 YFSETQ. The CDR3 extends over 14 amino acids. V shed 4 bases and J shed 5 bases, with 13 bases lying between them. CDR3 nucleotides: TGCGCCAGCAGCGAATGGGGGGGCGATCAGCCCCAGCATTTT. Protein: CASSEWGGDQPQHF.

The chain carries TRBV5-1 and TRBJ2-6; D call uncertain. Germline V CDR1 and CDR2: SGHRS, YFSETQ. This CDR3 is 14 amino acids long. Trimming pared 4 bases from V and 4 bases from J, leaving 9 bases between. CDR3 bases: TGCGCCAGCAGCGAGGCATTAGGGGCCAACGTCCTGACTTTC. It is translated as CASSEALGANVLTF.

This chain uses TRBV11-1 with TRBJ2-3, with TRBD2 as a possible D gene (6 bases). The germline V gene has CDR1 SGHAT and CDR2 FQDESV (reference sequence). The CDR3 is made up of 16 amino acids. V was shortened by 5 bases and J by 1 base, with 16 bases between the two germline ends. CDR3 DNA sequence: TGTGCCAGCAGCCGGGGACTTCAATTCGGCACAGATACGCAGTATTTT. This codes for CASSRGLQFGTDTQYF. The variable domain in full, completed from reference TRBV11-1 and TRBJ2-3, reads EAEVAQSPRYKITEKSQAVAFWCDPISGHATLYWYRQILGQGPELLVQFQDESVVDDSQLPKDRFSAERLKGVDSTLKIQPAELGDSAMYLCASSRGLQFGTDTQYFGPGTRLTVL.

V usage is TRBV5-6 and J usage is TRBJ1-2; D is unclear. The CDR3 extends over 14 amino acids. Deletions cut 0 bases from V and 2 bases from J, with 8 bases between. The germline CDR1 and CDR2 sequences are SGHDT and YYEEEE. The CDR3 DNA is TGTGCCAGCAGCTTGGAGAGAGGGAACTATGGCTACACCTTC. Amino acid sequence: CASSLERGNYGYTF.

CDR3 region: CASSVETFTGELFF. In DNA, the CDR3 is TGTGCCAGCAGCGTGGAGACGTTCACCGGGGAGCTGTTTTTT. This rearrangement joins TRBV7-2 to TRBJ2-2; D is undetermined. The CDR3 has 14 residues. In germline, CDR1 is SGHTA, CDR2 FQGNSA. V lost 5 bases to trimming and J lost 4 bases, with 11 bases between them.

This chain connects TRBV7-9 to TRBJ1-2; D is ambiguous. The germline V gene has CDR1 SEHNR and CDR2 FQNEAQ (reference sequence). This CDR3 has 17 residues. V dropped 0 bases and J dropped 0 bases, with 14 bases sitting between them. DNA of the CDR3: TGTGCCAGCAGCTTAGCGCTTCTGGTACGAACTAACTATGGCTACACCTTC. Encoded protein: CASSLALLVRTNYGYTF. Looking up the rest from reference TRBV7-9 and TRBJ1-2 gives the full variable domain: DTGVSQNPRHKITKRGQNVTFRCDPISEHNRLYWYRQTLGQGPEFLTYFQNEAQLEKSRLLSDRFSAERPKGSFSTLEIQRTEQGDSAMYLCASSLALLVRTNYGYTFGSGTRLTVV.

The CDR3 sequence is CASSLAQGVGEQYF. As DNA, the CDR3 is TGTGCCAGCAGCTTGGCGCAGGGGGTTGGTGAGCAGTACTTC. This chain links TRBV5-4 with TRBJ2-7, with 7 bases that match TRBD1. After removal of 0 bases from V and 7 bases from J, the junction contained 7 bases not matched to a gene. CDR1 is SGHNT, CDR2 YYREEE, per germline (reference sequence). This CDR3 has 14 amino acids. Filled out from reference TRBV5-4 and TRBJ2-7, the complete variable domain reads ETGVTQSPTHLIKTRGQQVTLRCSSQSGHNTVSWYQQALGQGPQFIFQYYREEENGRGNFPPRFSGLQFPNYSSELNVNALELDDSALYLCASSLAQGVGEQYFGPGTRLTVT.

The gene calls are TRBV27 and TRBJ2-7, with D maybe TRBD1 (6 bases). The germline V gene encodes CDR1 MNHEY and CDR2 SMNVEV (reference sequence). V was clipped by 0 bases and J by 3 bases, with 9 bases between them. The CDR3 spans 14 residues. The CDR3 region is CASSLSGADYEQYF. CDR3 sequence (DNA): TGTGCCAGCAGTTTATCGGGGGCGGACTACGAGCAGTACTTC.

The rearrangement joins TRBV2 to TRBJ1-2; TRBD1 matches 7 bases. V lost 5 bases and J lost 8; bases outside the gene matches: 8. From germline, CDR1 is SNHLY and CDR2 FYNNEI. CDR3 length equals 13 residues. The CDR3 here is CASSRDSQRGYTF. CDR3 DNA: TGTGCCAGCAGTAGGGACAGCCAACGGGGCTACACCTTC.